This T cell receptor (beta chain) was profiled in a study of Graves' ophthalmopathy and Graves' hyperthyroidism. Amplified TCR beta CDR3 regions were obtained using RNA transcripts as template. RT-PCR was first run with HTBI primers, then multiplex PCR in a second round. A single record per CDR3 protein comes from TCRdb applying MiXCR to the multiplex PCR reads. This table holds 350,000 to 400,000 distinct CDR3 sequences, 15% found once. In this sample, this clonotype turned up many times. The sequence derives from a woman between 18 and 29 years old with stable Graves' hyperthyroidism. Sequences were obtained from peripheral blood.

CDR3 sequence: CASSPPAGPGQPQHF. The CDR3 nucleotides are TGTGCCAGCTCACCACCGGCAGGGCCGGGGCAGCCCCAGCATTTT. This chain links TRBV18 with TRBJ1-5, with TRBD1 as a possible D gene (5 bases). This CDR3 has 15 amino acids. Between the trimmed V and J ends, which lost 0 bases and 7 bases, there was a span of 13 bases. Germline V CDR1 and CDR2: KGHSH, LQKENI.